This T cell receptor beta chain was profiled in a study of cytomegalovirus exposure and HLA in healthy donors. Study results and caveats: Reports described diagnosis of cytomegalovirus status by the classifier as highly specific and sensitive.

CDR1 is SGHTA and CDR2 is FQGTGA in the germline V gene. V was pared by 2 bases and J by 1 base, with 6 bases between. The CDR3 contains 13 residues. Libraries were prepared by immunoSEQ multiplex PCR; TCRdb keeps only in-frame clonotypes and omits some of them. This sample has 68,000 or so clones, with 91% found just once. This clone was counted only a few times. Its antigen is still unknown. The V call is TRBV7-3, the J call TRBJ2-7; D not resolved. This clonotype was sampled from a man younger than 30 in good health and CMV-seronegative. Sequenced input: PBMCs. As DNA, the CDR3 is TGTGCCAGCAGCTTATCCCCGTCCTACGAGCAGTACTTC. Protein sequence: CASSLSPSYEQYF.